This T cell receptor (beta chain) was captured by sequencing in a study of OX40 agonist ivuxolimab in advanced cancers. About the full investigation: Ivuxolimab was an agonistic, fully human IgG2 monoclonal antibody directed against OX40 (CD134), a costimulatory receptor. Partial responses occurred in three dose-escalation patients: two with cutaneous melanoma and one with hepatocellular carcinoma. Among the roughly 54 dose-escalation patients, approximately 20 had hepatocellular carcinoma, approximately 15 melanoma, 9 renal cell carcinoma and 9 head and neck cancer. A male proportion of roughly 80% and a mean age of approximately 60 years, ranging from roughly 23 to 80, were recorded for the dose-escalation cohort. Intravenous ivuxolimab was administered to patients every 2 weeks at six dose levels: 0.01, 0.1, 0.3, 1.5, 3 and 10 mg/kg. The paper reports the monotherapy dose-escalation portion (N of about 50 patients) of the phase I ivuxolimab trial. Peripheral TCRbeta sequencing was intended to test whether TCR sequence diversity was altered and clonal T-cell expansion was caused by ivuxolimab. Prior anti-PD-1, anti-PD-L1 or anti-CTLA-4 therapy was permitted, and approximately 40% of dose-escalation patients had received checkpoint inhibitors.

A note on this clone: The specificity of this receptor is unknown. No much larger clone exists at a distance of one base, and base qualities are not known.

Results the study describes overall, beyond this receptor: Antigen specificity was not determined for the clonally expanded peripheral T cells. Low levels of normalized T-cell clonal expansion were also seen in some nonresponding patients. In the 0.1-3.0 mg/kg groups, partial responders had among the lowest normalized peripheral clonal expansion, particularly in CD8+ T cells. After ivuxolimab, expanded clones were on average more numerous among CD8+ T cells than among CD4+ T cells. At doses of 0.1 to 3.0 mg/kg, clonal expansion of both CD4+ and CD8+ blood T cells was observed from baseline to week 6.

Genomic DNA was isolated from the sorted cells so that the TCRbeta CDR3 region could be sequenced. TCRbeta CDR3 regions were sequenced using the immunoSEQ Assay. Imported from immuneACCESS, the table was reduced by TCRdb to in-frame sequences with V and J called. These copies leave out some clones; in studies compared against another copy, an unresolved V gene accounts for under half, and the cause of the remainder is not known. The sample table contains 80,000 or so clones; only one count was recorded for 85% to 90% of them. In total, the top ten clones hold 8% of the sample. The trial excluded patients who had a history of autoimmune disease or who were on systemic immunosuppression. Peripheral blood for TCR sequencing was drawn from every dose cohort at baseline, at cycle 4 day 1 and at cycle 7 day 1. Samples came from an open-label, multicenter, first-in-human phase I dose-escalation trial of ivuxolimab. Adults with locally advanced or metastatic melanoma, renal cell carcinoma, hepatocellular carcinoma or head and neck squamous cell carcinoma were enrolled in the trial. Before TCR sequencing, CD4+ T cells and CD8+ T cells from peripheral blood were sorted into separate populations.

The source of this sequence is an adult with an advanced solid tumor such as melanoma, head and neck, liver or kidney cancer. This specimen consisted of CD4+ or CD8+ T cells sorted from blood, obtained in a trial of the OX40 agonist ivuxolimab.

The CDR3 protein: CASSNDGQGGYF. The nucleotide sequence reads TGTGCCAGCAGCAACGATGGACAGGGAGGGTACTTC. The rearranged chain carries TRBV5-3 and TRBJ2-7; TRBD1 aligns with 8 central bases. TRBV5-3 counts as an open reading frame of uncertain function. The CDR3 contains 12 residues, cysteine and phenylalanine counted. The entry retains the CDR3 DNA only, 36 bases that are in frame from base 1. V and J are trimmed by 8 bases and 12 bases, and the gene matches miss 13 bases of the junction.